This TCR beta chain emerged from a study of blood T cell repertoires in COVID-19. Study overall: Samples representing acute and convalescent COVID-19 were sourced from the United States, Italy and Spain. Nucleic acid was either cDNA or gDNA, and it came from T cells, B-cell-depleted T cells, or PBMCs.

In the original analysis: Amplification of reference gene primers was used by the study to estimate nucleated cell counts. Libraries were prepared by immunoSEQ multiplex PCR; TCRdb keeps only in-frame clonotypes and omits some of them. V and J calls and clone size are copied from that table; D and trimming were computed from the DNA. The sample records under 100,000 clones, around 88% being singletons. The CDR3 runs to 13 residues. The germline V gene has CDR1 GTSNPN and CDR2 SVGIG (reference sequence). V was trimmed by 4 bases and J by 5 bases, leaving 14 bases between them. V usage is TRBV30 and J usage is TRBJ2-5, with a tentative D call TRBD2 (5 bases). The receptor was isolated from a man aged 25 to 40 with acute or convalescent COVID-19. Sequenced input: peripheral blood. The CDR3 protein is CAWNRGSSETQYF. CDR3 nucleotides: TGTGCCTGGAATCGAGGGAGCTCGGAGACCCAGTACTTC. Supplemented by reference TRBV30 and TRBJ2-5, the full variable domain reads SQTIHQWPATLVQPVGSPLSLECTVEGTSNPNLYWYRQAAGRGLQLLFYSVGIGQISSEVPQNLSASRPQDRQFILSSKKLLLSDSGFYLCAWNRGSSETQYFGPGTRLLVL.